These 13 T cell receptor beta chains came from one sample sequenced in a study of blood T cell repertoires in COVID-19. Here immunoSEQ multiplex PCR was the method, and the copy in TCRdb shows in-frame clones only, minus some. Among 50,000 or so clones, approximately 84% were seen once, and the ten largest hold 28%. Material: peripheral blood. The receptors come from a human donor in a cohort sampled during active COVID-19.

As regards this clone: A read error may produce the germline difference seen at one junction end. This chain uses TRBV2 with TRBJ2-3, with TRBD2 identical over 9 bases. The CDR3 covers 14 residues. The V gene's germline CDR1 is SNHLY and CDR2 FYNNEI. This CDR3 reads CPSINAGGGDTQYF. The CDR3 nucleotides are TGTCCCAGCATTAACGCGGGGGGGGGAGATACGCAGTATTTT.

The chain has TRBV5-1 and TRBJ1-6; D might be TRBD1 (5 bases). Germline V gene sequence: CDR1 SGHRS, CDR2 YFSETQ. Trimming removed 4 bases at V and 8 bases at J, with 34 bases between. This CDR3 comprises 21 residues. The DNA for the CDR3 is TGCGCCAGCAGCCCAATCTCCCCTCTTCAGGGCCTCATCAATCGGGATTCACCCCTCCACTTT. Translation: CASSPISPLQGLINRDSPLHF.

V usage is TRBV19 and J usage is TRBJ2-3; TRBD1 agrees at 7 bases. The trim removed 4 bases at V and 11 bases at J, leaving 15 bases unmatched. CDR1 and CDR2 from the germline V gene are LNHDA and SQIVND (reference sequence). CDR3 length: 15 residues. For the CDR3, the DNA is TGTGCCAGTAGTACCCCCCTCTCAGGGGGATGGAGGCAGTATTTT. This translates into CASSTPLSGGWRQYF.

The rearrangement links TRBV19 to TRBJ2-5; TRBD1 matches 7 bases. Trimming cost V 7 bases and J 5 bases; bases outside gene matches: 7. Germline loops: CDR1 LNHDA, CDR2 SQIVND (reference sequence). The CDR3 runs 13 residues. CDR3 residues: CASTTGMGETQYF. For the CDR3, the DNA is TGTGCCAGTACGACAGGGATGGGGGAGACCCAGTACTTC.

The CDR3 region has the DNA TGCGCCAGCAGCCAAGGAAGCGGGGGGCGGAGGGACGAGCAGTACTTC. It yields the protein CASSQGSGGRRDEQYF. J is TRBJ2-7 and V is TRBV4-1; 9 bases match TRBD2. Germline CDR1 and CDR2: MGHRA and YSYEKL. V gave up 1 base and J gave up 5 bases; unmatched junction bases: 9. This CDR3 has 16 residues.

The chain is built from TRBV30 and TRBJ2-3, with 8 bases lining up with TRBD2. Per germline, CDR1 GTSNPN and CDR2 SVGIG (reference sequence). CDR3 length: 14 residues. As DNA, the CDR3 is TGTGCTGCCGAGACCGGGACTAGAACAGATACGCAGTATTTT. This codes for CAAETGTRTDTQYF. The entire variable domain, with the rest obtained from reference TRBV30 and TRBJ2-3, is as follows: SQTIHQWPATLVQPVGSPLSLECTVEGTSNPNLYWYRQAAGRGLQLLFYSVGIGQISSEVPQNLSASRPQDRQFILSSKKLLLSDSGFYLCAAETGTRTDTQYFGPGTRLTVL.

This rearrangement joins TRBV7-9 to TRBJ2-7; 9 positions match TRBD1. CDR3 length equals 14 residues. Per germline, CDR1 SEHNR and CDR2 FQNEAQ (reference sequence). V dropped 0 bases and J dropped 5; count of bases not matched to a gene: 2. Here the CDR3 reads CASSLAGQGHEQYF. CDR3 DNA sequence: TGTGCCAGCAGCTTAGCGGGACAGGGCCACGAGCAGTACTTC.

J is TRBJ2-3 and V is TRBV6-1; 11 nucleotides agree with TRBD2. This CDR3 has 19 residues. Losses at the gene ends were 4 bases for V and 6 bases for J; bases not matched to a gene: 18. The V gene's germline CDR1 is MNHNS and CDR2 SASEGT. DNA of the CDR3: TGTGCCAGCAGTGTTACTAGCGGGGGCCTCTCTATGATCAGGGATACGCAGTATTTT. It translates to CASSVTSGGLSMIRDTQYF.

This clone was seen a few times. The chain employs TRBV2 and TRBJ1-5; 11 bases match TRBD1. Trimming removed 7 bases from V and 6 bases from J; junction bases left unmatched: 5. The CDR3 has 14 amino acids. Germline loops: CDR1 SNHLY, CDR2 FYNNEI. The CDR3 DNA follows: TGTGCCAGCATCCGGGACAGGGGGTCTCAGCCCCAGCATTTT. It codes for CASIRDRGSQPQHF.

This sequence joins TRBV5-1 and TRBJ1-2; D uncertain. Germline CDR1 is SGHRS and CDR2 is YFSETQ. The CDR3 contains 14 residues. V was cut by 3 bases and J by 4 bases, with 13 bases left in between. The CDR3 is CASSYSKAGYGYTF. The CDR3 DNA is TGCGCCAGCAGCTATTCAAAAGCGGGCTATGGCTACACCTTC.

CDR3 sequence (DNA): TGTGCCAGCAGTTACGCGAGTTCTCCACCCCTCCACTTT. It is translated as CASSYASSPPLHF. The gene calls are TRBV5-6 and TRBJ1-6, with unresolved D. In germline, CDR1 is SGHDT, CDR2 YYEEEE. V was cut by 5 bases and J by 11 bases, with 14 bases left in between. The CDR3 consists of 13 residues.

For the CDR3, the DNA is TGTGCCAGCAGCCCCGGGGGGCTTAGCACAGATACGCAGTATTTT. Translation: CASSPGGLSTDTQYF. The rearrangement uses TRBV11-3 and TRBJ2-3; D may be TRBD2 (7 bases). Per the germline V gene, CDR1 is SGHNT and CDR2 is YENEEA. V was trimmed by 5 bases and J by 0 bases, leaving 12 bases between them. This CDR3 has 15 amino acids.

The chain's CDR3 is CASTIRGQNTDTQYF. CDR3 nucleotides: TGTGCCAGCACCATCCGGGGTCAAAACACAGATACGCAGTATTTT. The V call is TRBV11-3, the J call TRBJ2-3; D is perhaps TRBD2 (5 bases). Germline assignment: CDR1 SGHNT and CDR2 YENEEA. The ends were cut back, 7 bases at V and 2 bases at J, with 16 bases in the middle. The CDR3 length is 15 residues.